Following are 3 T cell receptor beta chains from one sample sequenced in a study of metastatic and nonmetastatic thyroid tumors. None of the patients had undergone any treatment ahead of thyroid surgery. TCRdb reanalyzed the PCR reads with MiXCR. The sample shows over 20,000 clones, about 16% of them seen only once. Sample: tumor tissue. The receptors derive from a female donor with papillary thyroid cancer or a benign thyroid nodule (not recorded which). Some clones in this sample may be carry-over from other donors' samples.

This clone was seen at least ten times. The V and J genes are TRBV7-8 and TRBJ1-5; 9 bases match TRBD1. V trimming: 4 bases; J trimming: 4 bases; junction bases outside the gene matches: 2. The CDR3 covers 14 residues. CDR1 SGHVS and CDR2 FQNEAQ come from the germline V gene. The CDR3 sequence is CASSYGTGNQPQHF. For the CDR3, the DNA is TGTGCCAGCAGCTACGGGACAGGGAATCAGCCCCAGCATTTT.

This clone was seen at least ten times. V gene TRBV20-1 combines with J gene TRBJ1-5, with a weak D call TRBD1 (6 bases). Germline V lookup: CDR1 DFQATT, CDR2 SNEGSKA (reference sequence). V was pared by 2 bases and J by 7 bases, with 15 bases between. The CDR3 covers 14 residues. The CDR3: CSARQGNFEQPQHF. Written as DNA, the CDR3 is TGCAGTGCTAGACAGGGGAATTTCGAACAGCCCCAGCATTTT.

This clone was observed at least ten times. The rearrangement uses TRBV4-1 and TRBJ2-3; a possible D gene is TRBD1 (5 bases). Germline-derived CDR1 and CDR2 are MGHRA and YSYEKL. The germline V and J ends were trimmed by 2 bases and 2 bases, with 14 bases remaining between them. This CDR3 has 16 residues. The CDR3 loop reads CASSQFGRAPTDTQYF. The CDR3 region has the DNA TGCGCCAGCAGCCAATTCGGCAGGGCCCCCACAGATACGCAGTATTTT.